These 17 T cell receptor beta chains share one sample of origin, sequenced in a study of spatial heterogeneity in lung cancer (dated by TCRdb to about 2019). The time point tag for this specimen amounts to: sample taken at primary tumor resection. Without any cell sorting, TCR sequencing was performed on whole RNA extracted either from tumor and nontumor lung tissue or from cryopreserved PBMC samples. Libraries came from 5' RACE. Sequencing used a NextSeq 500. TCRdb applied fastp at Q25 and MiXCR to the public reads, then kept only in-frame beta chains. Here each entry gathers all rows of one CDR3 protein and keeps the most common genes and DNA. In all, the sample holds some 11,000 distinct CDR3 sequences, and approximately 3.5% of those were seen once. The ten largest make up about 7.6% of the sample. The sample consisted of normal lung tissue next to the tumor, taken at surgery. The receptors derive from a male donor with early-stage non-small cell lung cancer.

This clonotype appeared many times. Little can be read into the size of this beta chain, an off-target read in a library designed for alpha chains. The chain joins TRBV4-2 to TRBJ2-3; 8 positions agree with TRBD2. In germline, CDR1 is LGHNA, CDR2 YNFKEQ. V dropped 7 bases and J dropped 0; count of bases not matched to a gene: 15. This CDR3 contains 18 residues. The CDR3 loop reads CASKAAVGAGASTDTQYF. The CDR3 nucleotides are TGTGCCAGCAAGGCTGCTGTTGGAGCGGGGGCTAGCACAGATACGCAGTATTTT.

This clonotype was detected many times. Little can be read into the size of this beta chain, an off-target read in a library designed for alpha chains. CDR3 sequence (DNA): TGTGCCAGCAGTGAAGCGCTTCGGACACTCGGAAACACCATATATTTT. It translates to CASSEALRTLGNTIYF. This chain connects TRBV6-1 to TRBJ1-3; tentative D call: TRBD1 (5 bases). Germline CDR1 MNHNS, CDR2 SASEGT. V dropped 0 bases and J dropped 4 bases, with 13 bases sitting between them. The CDR3 runs to 16 residues.

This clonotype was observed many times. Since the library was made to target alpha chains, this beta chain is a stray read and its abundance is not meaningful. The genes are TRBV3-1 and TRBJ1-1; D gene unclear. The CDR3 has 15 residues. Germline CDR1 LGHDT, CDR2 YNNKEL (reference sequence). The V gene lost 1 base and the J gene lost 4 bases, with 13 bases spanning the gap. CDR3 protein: CASSQVNWGGTEAFF. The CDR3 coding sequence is TGTGCCAGCAGCCAAGTAAACTGGGGAGGCACTGAAGCTTTCTTT.

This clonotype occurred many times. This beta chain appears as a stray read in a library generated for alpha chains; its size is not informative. CDR3 protein: CASSPRTISYEQYF. CDR3 in DNA: TGTGCCAGCAGTCCCCGAACGATTTCATACGAGCAGTACTTC. The rearrangement joins TRBV27 to TRBJ2-7; D not resolved. Germline V gives CDR1 MNHEY, CDR2 SMNVEV (reference sequence). The CDR3 has 14 amino acids. Trimming removed 5 bases at V and 4 bases at J, with 15 bases between.

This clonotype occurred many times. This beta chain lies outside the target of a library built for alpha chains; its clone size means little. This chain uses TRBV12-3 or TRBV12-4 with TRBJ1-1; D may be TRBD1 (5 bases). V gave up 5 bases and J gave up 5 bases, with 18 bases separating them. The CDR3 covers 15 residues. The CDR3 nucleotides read TGTGCCAGCAGTCCCCCTCGCGGGGGGAGGACTGAAGCTTTCTTT. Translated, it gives CASSPPRGGRTEAFF.

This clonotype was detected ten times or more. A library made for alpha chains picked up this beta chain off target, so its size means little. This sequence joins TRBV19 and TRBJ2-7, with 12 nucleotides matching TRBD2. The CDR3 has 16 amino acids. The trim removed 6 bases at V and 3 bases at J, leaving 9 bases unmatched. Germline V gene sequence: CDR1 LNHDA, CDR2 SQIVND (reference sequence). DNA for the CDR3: TGTGCCAGTAGCAGACTAGCGGGGGCCTCAAACTACGAGCAGTACTTC. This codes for CASSRLAGASNYEQYF.

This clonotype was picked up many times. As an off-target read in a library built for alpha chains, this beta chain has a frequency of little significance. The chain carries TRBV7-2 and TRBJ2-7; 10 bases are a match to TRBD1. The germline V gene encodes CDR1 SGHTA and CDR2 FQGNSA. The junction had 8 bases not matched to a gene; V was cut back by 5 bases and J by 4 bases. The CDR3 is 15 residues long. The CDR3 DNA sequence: TGTGCCAGCAGCCGAAATCCGGGACAGGGGTACGAGCAGTACTTC. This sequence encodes CASSRNPGQGYEQYF. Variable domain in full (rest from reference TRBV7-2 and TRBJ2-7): GAGVSQSPSNKVTEKGKDVELRCDPISGHTALYWYRQSLGQGLEFLIYFQGNSAPDKSGLPSDRFSAERTGGSVSTLTIQRTQQEDSAVYLCASSRNPGQGYEQYFGPGTRLTVT.

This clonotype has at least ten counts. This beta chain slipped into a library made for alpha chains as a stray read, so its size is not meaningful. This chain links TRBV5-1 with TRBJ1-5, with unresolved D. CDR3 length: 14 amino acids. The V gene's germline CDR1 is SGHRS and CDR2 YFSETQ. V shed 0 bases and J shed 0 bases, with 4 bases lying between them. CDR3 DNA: TGCGCCAGCAGCTTGGAGCCTAGCAATCAGCCCCAGCATTTT. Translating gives CASSLEPSNQPQHF.

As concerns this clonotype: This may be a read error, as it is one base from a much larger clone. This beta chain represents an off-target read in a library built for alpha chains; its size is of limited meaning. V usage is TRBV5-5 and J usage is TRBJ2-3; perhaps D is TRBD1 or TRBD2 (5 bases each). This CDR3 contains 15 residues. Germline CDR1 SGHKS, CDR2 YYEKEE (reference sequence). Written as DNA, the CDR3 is TGTGCCAGCAGCCTGGCTGGGGGAACACCAGATACGCTGTATTTT. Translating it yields CASSLAGGTPDTLYF.

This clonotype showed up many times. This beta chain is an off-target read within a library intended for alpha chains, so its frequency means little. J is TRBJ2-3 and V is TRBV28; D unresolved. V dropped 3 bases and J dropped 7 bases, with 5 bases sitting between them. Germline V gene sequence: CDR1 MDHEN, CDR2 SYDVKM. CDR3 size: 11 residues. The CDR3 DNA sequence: TGTGCCAGCAGTTTGTATAATACGCAGTATTTT. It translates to CASSLYNTQYF.

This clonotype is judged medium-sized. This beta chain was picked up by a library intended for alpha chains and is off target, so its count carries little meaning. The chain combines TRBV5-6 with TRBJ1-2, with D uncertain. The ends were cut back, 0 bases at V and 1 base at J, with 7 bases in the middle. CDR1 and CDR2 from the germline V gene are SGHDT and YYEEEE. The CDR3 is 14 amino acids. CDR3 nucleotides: TGTGCCAGCAGCTTGGCCAACCGTAACTATGGCTACACCTTC. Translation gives CASSLANRNYGYTF.

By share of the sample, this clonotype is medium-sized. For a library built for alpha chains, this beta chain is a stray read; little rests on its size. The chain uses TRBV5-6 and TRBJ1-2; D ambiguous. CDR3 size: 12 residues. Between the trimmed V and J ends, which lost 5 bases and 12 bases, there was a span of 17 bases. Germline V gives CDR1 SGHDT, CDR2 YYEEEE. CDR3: CASSSGPDYHTF. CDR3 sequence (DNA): TGTGCCAGCAGTTCCGGGCCGGATTACCACACCTTC.

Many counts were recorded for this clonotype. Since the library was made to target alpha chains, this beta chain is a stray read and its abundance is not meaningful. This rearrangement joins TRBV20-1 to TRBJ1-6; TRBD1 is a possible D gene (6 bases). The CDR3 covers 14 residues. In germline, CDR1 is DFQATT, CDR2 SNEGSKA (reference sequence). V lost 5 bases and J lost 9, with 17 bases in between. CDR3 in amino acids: CSASDGGVSSPLHF. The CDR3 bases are TGCAGTGCTTCCGATGGGGGCGTAAGTTCACCCCTCCACTTT.

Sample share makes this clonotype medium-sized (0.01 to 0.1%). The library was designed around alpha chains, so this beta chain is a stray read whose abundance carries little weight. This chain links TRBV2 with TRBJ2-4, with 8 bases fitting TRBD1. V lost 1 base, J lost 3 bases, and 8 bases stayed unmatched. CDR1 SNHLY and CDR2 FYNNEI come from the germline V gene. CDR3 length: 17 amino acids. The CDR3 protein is CASSEGGDRWDKNIQYF. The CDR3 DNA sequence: TGTGCCAGCAGTGAAGGCGGGGACAGGTGGGACAAAAACATTCAGTACTTC.

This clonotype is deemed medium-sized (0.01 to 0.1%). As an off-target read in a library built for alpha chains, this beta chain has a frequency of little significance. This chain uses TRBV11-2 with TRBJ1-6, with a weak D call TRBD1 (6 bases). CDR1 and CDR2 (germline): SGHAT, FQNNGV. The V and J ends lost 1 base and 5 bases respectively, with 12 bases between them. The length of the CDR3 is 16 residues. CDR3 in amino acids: CASSLVVRGDNSPLHF. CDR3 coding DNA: TGTGCCAGCAGCTTAGTGGTCAGGGGTGATAATTCACCCCTCCACTTT.

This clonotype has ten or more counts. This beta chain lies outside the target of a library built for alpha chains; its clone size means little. CDR3 coding DNA: TGTGCCAGCAGTTCAAGGGACCGACATCTTTATAGCAATCAGCCCCAGCATTTT. Its translation is CASSSRDRHLYSNQPQHF. The genes are TRBV12-3 or TRBV12-4 and TRBJ1-5; D is perhaps TRBD1 (5 bases). Deletions cut 4 bases from V and 0 bases from J, with 19 bases between. The length of the CDR3 is 18 residues.

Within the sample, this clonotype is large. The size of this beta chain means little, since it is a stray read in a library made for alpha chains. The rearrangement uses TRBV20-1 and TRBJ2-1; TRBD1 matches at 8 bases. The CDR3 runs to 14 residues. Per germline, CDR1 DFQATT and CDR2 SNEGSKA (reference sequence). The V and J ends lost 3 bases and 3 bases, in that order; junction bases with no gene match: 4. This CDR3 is CSARDREHYNEQFF. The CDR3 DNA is TGCAGTGCTAGGGACAGGGAACACTACAATGAGCAGTTCTTC.